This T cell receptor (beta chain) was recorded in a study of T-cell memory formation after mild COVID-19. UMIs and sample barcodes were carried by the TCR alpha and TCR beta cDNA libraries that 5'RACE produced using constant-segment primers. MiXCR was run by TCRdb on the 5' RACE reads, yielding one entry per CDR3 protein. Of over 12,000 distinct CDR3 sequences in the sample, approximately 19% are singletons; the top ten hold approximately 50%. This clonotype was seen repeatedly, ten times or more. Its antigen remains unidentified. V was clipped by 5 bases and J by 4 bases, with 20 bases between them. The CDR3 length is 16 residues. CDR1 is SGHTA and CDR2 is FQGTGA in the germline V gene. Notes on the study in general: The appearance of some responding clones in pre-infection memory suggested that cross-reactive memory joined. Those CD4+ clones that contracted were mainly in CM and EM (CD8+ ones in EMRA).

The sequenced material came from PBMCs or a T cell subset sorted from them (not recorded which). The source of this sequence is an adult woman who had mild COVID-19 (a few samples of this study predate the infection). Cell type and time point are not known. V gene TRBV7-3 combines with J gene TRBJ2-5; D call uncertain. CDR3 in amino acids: CASSPLGGVVGETQYF. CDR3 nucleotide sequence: TGTGCCAGCAGCCCCCTCGGTGGTGTGGTAGGAGAGACCCAGTACTTC.